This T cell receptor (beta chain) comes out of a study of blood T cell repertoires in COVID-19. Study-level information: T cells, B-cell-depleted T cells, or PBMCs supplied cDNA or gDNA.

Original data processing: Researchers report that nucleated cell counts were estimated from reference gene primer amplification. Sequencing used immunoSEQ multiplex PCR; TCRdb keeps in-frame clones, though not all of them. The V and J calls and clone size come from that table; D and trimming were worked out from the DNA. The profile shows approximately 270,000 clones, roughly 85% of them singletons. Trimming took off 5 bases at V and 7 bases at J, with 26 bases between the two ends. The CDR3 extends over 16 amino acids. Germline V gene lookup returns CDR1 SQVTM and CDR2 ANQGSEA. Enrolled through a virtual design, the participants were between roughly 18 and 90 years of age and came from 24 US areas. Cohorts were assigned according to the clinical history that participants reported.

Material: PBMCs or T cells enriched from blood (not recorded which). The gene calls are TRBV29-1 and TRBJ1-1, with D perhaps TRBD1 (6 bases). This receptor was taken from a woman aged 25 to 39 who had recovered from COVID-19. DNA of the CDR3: TGCAGCGTTACACTTCGTAAAACAACTGGGGGCAGTGAAGCTTTCTTT. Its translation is CSVTLRKTTGGSEAFF.